Below, 20 T cell receptor beta chains from the same sample are listed, as sequenced in a study of Graves' ophthalmopathy and Graves' hyperthyroidism. From RNA, the CDR3 regions of TCR beta chains were amplified and sequenced. A first-round RT-PCR used HTBI primers, followed by a second-round multiplex PCR. TCRdb independently ran MiXCR on the multiplex PCR reads; one entry per CDR3 protein. The repertoire has more than 550,000 distinct CDR3 sequences, more than 40% of them found once; the top ten carry over 2.5%. Sequenced material: peripheral blood. These receptors were taken from an adult man with Graves' ophthalmopathy.

This clonotype came up many times. CDR3 loop: CASSLEEGISDTEAFF. CDR3 DNA: TGCGCCAGCAGCTTGGAAGAGGGCATCAGCGACACTGAAGCTTTCTTT. The chain uses TRBV5-1 and TRBJ1-1; the D is unclear. V was clipped by 0 bases and J by 3 bases, with 15 bases between them. Germline V CDR1 and CDR2: SGHRS, YFSETQ. The CDR3 consists of 16 residues.

The V gene is TRBV2, the J gene TRBJ1-1; D remains ambiguous. The CDR3 loop spans 12 amino acids. CDR1 is SNHLY and CDR2 is FYNNEI in the germline V gene. V gave up 2 bases and J gave up 3 bases, with 4 bases separating them. CDR3 region: CASSERYTEAFF. The CDR3 DNA sequence: TGTGCCAGCAGTGAACGGTACACTGAAGCTTTCTTT. Complete variable domain (other parts from reference TRBV2 and TRBJ1-1): EPEVTQTPSHQVTQMGQEVILRCVPISNHLYFYWYRQILGQKVEFLVSFYNNEISEKSEIFDDQFSVERPDGSNFTLKIRSTKLEDSAMYFCASSERYTEAFFGQGTRLTVV.

Worth noting for this clonotype: A much larger clone differs from this one at a single base, so this may be a read error. The CDR3 reads CAISDSGTGELFF. DNA for the CDR3: TGTGCCATCAGTGACTCGGGCACCGGGGAGCTGTTTTTT. The chain links TRBV10-3 to TRBJ2-2; D call uncertain. V lost 3 bases, J lost 4 bases, and 6 bases lay in between. The CDR3 extends over 13 amino acids. Per germline, CDR1 ENHRY and CDR2 SYGVKD.

This clonotype was counted ten times or more. This chain connects TRBV29-1 to TRBJ2-7; a possible D gene is TRBD1 (5 bases). Germline-derived CDR1 and CDR2 are SQVTM and ANQGSEA. The CDR3 is 12 residues long. Trimming stripped 4 bases from V and 3 bases from J, with 10 bases between. CDR3 DNA sequence: TGCAGCGTTGCAGATAGGGGCTACGAGCAGTACTTC. Translation: CSVADRGYEQYF.

This sequence joins TRBV9 and TRBJ2-2; 9 nucleotides agree with TRBD1. V gave up 0 bases and J gave up 6 bases; unmatched junction bases: 6. Germline values: CDR1 SGDLS, CDR2 YYNGEE. This CDR3 is 16 amino acids long. The CDR3 sequence: CASSVVGTGLAGELFF. The CDR3 DNA reads TGTGCCAGCAGCGTAGTCGGGACAGGGCTTGCCGGGGAGCTGTTTTTT.

CDR3 DNA sequence: TGTGCCAGCAGTCCAATCGGGAGTAGTGAGGACGAGCAGTACTTC. Translating it yields CASSPIGSSEDEQYF. J is TRBJ2-7 and V is TRBV6-4; a weak D match, TRBD2 (6 bases). Looked up from germline, CDR1 is MRHNA and CDR2 is SNTAGT. V was pared by 5 bases and J by 5 bases, with 19 bases between. The CDR3 extends over 15 amino acids.

V usage is TRBV7-9 and J usage is TRBJ2-5; perhaps D is TRBD1 or TRBD2 (6 bases each). With 5 bases removed from V and 5 bases from J, the gap between germline ends came to 15 bases. Germline-derived CDR1 and CDR2 are SEHNR and FQNEAQ (reference sequence). The CDR3 is made up of 14 amino acids. CDR3 residues: CASSTRGPEETQYF. CDR3 DNA sequence: TGTGCCAGCAGCACCCGGGGGCCGGAGGAGACCCAGTACTTC.

As regards this clonotype: The junction differs from germline at one of its ends, possibly a read error. The chain links TRBV5-1 to TRBJ2-7; D may be TRBD2 (6 bases). The CDR3 totals 15 residues. Per germline, CDR1 SGHRS and CDR2 YFSETQ. The CDR3 region is CASSVSGSSSYEQYF. The CDR3 DNA is TGTGCCAGCAGCGTTTCCGGGAGCAGCTCCTACGAGCAGTACTTC.

This clonotype appeared many times. The gene calls are TRBV7-8 and TRBJ2-7, with D possibly called TRBD1 or TRBD2 (6 bases each). This CDR3 is 14 amino acids long. Trimming shortened V by 5 bases and J by 3 bases, and 14 bases separated the two germline ends. The V gene's germline CDR1 is SGHVS and CDR2 FQNEAQ. This chain's CDR3 is CASSHRDSFYEQYF. The CDR3 DNA is TGTGCCAGCAGCCACAGGGACTCGTTCTACGAGCAGTACTTC.

This clonotype came up a few times. The chain couples TRBV15 to TRBJ2-6, with a possible D match to TRBD2 (5 bases). The germline V gene encodes CDR1 LNHNV and CDR2 YYDKDF (reference sequence). Trimming stripped 0 bases from V and 1 base from J, with 7 bases between. The CDR3 is 16 amino acids. CDR3 bases: TGTGCCACCAGCAGAGATCGGGGATCTGGGGCCAACGTCCTGACTTTC. It translates to CATSRDRGSGANVLTF.

CDR3 sequence: CASSQGITGGGYTEAFF. The CDR3 coding sequence is TGTGCCAGCAGCCAAGGAATCACAGGGGGGGGATACACTGAAGCTTTCTTT. The chain links TRBV14 to TRBJ1-1; TRBD1 agrees at 8 bases. V shed 1 base, J shed 3 bases, and the junction held 10 bases outside the gene matches. CDR3 length equals 17 residues. Germline V gene data show CDR1 as SGHDN and CDR2 as FVKESK. The full variable domain, completed using reference TRBV14 and TRBJ1-1, is EAGVTQFPSHSVIEKGQTVTLRCDPISGHDNLYWYRRVMGKEIKFLLHFVKESKQDESGMPNNRFLAERTGGTYSTLKVQPAELEDSGVYFCASSQGITGGGYTEAFFGQGTRLTVV.

On this clonotype: This may come from a read error, since a much larger clone is one base off. The conserved closing phenylalanine or tryptophan is absent in this CDR3, likely reflecting a read error. The genes are TRBV4-1 and TRBJ1-1; no clear D gene. The germline V and J ends were trimmed by 1 base and 4 bases, with 10 bases remaining between them. Germline CDR1 reads MGHRA; CDR2 reads YSYEKL. This CDR3 spans 14 amino acids. CDR3 in amino acids: CASSQVGDLTEAFL. CDR3 DNA sequence: TGCGCCAGCAGCCAAGTTGGAGACCTCACTGAAGCTTTCCTT.

J is TRBJ2-2 and V is TRBV11-2; 9 bases are shared with TRBD2. Germline values: CDR1 SGHAT, CDR2 FQNNGV. This CDR3 spans 17 amino acids. V lost 3 bases and J lost 0; bases outside the gene matches: 5. CDR3 region: CASSFSSGETNTGELFF. CDR3 coding DNA: TGTGCCAGCAGCTTTTCTAGCGGGGAAACGAACACCGGGGAGCTGTTTTTT.

In this sample, this clonotype turned up a few times. The chain carries TRBV5-1 and TRBJ2-7; 8 bases are a match to TRBD2. CDR3 length: 13 residues. J lost 3 bases, V lost 4 bases, and 3 bases had no gene match. Germline V gives CDR1 SGHRS, CDR2 YFSETQ. The CDR3 protein is CASSPGGNYEQYF. CDR3 coding DNA: TGCGCCAGCAGCCCGGGGGGGAACTACGAGCAGTACTTC.

On this clonotype: Possible read error: a much larger clone is one base away. The chain couples TRBV25-1 to TRBJ1-5, with a tentative D call TRBD1 (5 bases). Trimming pared 8 bases from V and 6 bases from J, leaving 20 bases between. This CDR3 region has 15 residues. CDR1 and CDR2 (germline): MGHDK, SYGVNS. CDR3 coding DNA: TGTGCCAGCGGCTTAGTTAGGGGCGCGAGTCAGCCCCAGCATTTT. Translating it yields CASGLVRGASQPQHF. Looking up the rest from reference TRBV25-1 and TRBJ1-5 gives the full variable domain: EADIYQTPRYLVIGTGKKITLECSQTMGHDKMYWYQQDPGMELHLIHYSYGVNSTEKGDLSSESTVSRIRTEHFPLTLESARPSHTSQYLCASGLVRGASQPQHFGDGTRLSIL.

As regards this clonotype: This clone may be a read error of a much larger clone one base away. The chain recombines TRBV7-9 with TRBJ1-6, with D hard to call. The CDR3 runs 16 residues. Germline CDR1 and CDR2: SEHNR and FQNEAQ (reference sequence). The V end lost 7 bases, the J end lost 11 bases, and 24 bases lay between the germline ends. The CDR3 DNA follows: TGTGCCAGCATCTTGGCCCTAAGTGGGTCGTTTACACCCCTCCACTTT. Encoded protein: CASILALSGSFTPLHF.

This chain uses TRBV7-2 with TRBJ1-1; 7 bases map to TRBD1. Germline lookup yields CDR1 SGHTA and CDR2 FQGNSA. J was trimmed by 5 bases and V by 5 bases; bases with no gene match: 11. The CDR3 has 15 residues. The CDR3 coding sequence is TGTGCCAGCAGCGTCCAGGGGGGGGCTAGAACTGAAGCTTTCTTT. This translates into CASSVQGGARTEAFF. The full variable domain, rest sourced from reference TRBV7-2 and TRBJ1-1, is GAGVSQSPSNKVTEKGKDVELRCDPISGHTALYWYRQSLGQGLEFLIYFQGNSAPDKSGLPSDRFSAERTGGSVSTLTIQRTQQEDSAVYLCASSVQGGARTEAFFGQGTRLTVV.

This clonotype was found many times. In nucleotides, the CDR3 is TGTGCCACCAGCGGTGACAGGCGGTGGACCGGGGAGCTGTTTTTT. As protein: CATSGDRRWTGELFF. The chain carries TRBV15 and TRBJ2-2; possibly TRBD1 for D (6 bases). The CDR3 loop spans 15 amino acids. Germline V lookup: CDR1 LNHNV, CDR2 YYDKDF (reference sequence). The V and J ends lost 5 bases and 5 bases respectively, with 15 bases between them.

This clonotype was found many times. V gene TRBV4-2 combines with J gene TRBJ1-1; no clear D. V dropped 5 bases and J dropped 4 bases, with 8 bases sitting between them. CDR1 and CDR2 from the germline V gene are LGHNA and YNFKEQ. This CDR3 is 12 amino acids long. The CDR3 region has the DNA TGTGCCAGCAGCGAGGAGGGCACTGAAGCTTTCTTT. Amino acids: CASSEEGTEAFF.

V usage is TRBV19 and J usage is TRBJ2-7, with 8 positions matching TRBD2. The CDR3 has 15 amino acids. V lost 4 bases to trimming and J lost 4 bases; unmatched junction nucleotides: 9. The germline CDR1 and CDR2 sequences are LNHDA and SQIVND (reference sequence). The CDR3 here is CASSTQAGDRYEQYF. The CDR3 coding sequence is TGTGCCAGTAGTACGCAAGCGGGAGACAGGTACGAGCAGTACTTC.